The 5 T cell receptor beta chains in this list originate from one sample, sequenced in a study of CD8 T cells in Susac syndrome. Reverse transcription of roughly 0.5 to 1 ug RNA used random hexamers. One entry per CDR3 protein results from TCRdb running MiXCR on the immunoSEQ multiplex PCR reads. The repertoire holds 250,000 to 350,000 distinct CDR3 sequences, with around 83% as singletons. The sequenced sample was CD8+ T cells from PBMCs. The source of these receptors is a human donor with multiple sclerosis.

The chain links TRBV7-9 to TRBJ2-1; D not resolved. Germline values: CDR1 SEHNR, CDR2 FQNEAQ (reference sequence). V lost 5 bases, J lost 0 bases, and 11 bases lay in between. CDR3 length equals 15 residues. As DNA, the CDR3 is TGTGCCAGCAGCCAGGCGGTTAGCTCCTACAATGAGCAGTTCTTC. Amino acid sequence: CASSQAVSSYNEQFF. The full variable domain, its missing parts supplied by reference TRBV7-9 and TRBJ2-1, is DTGVSQNPRHKITKRGQNVTFRCDPISEHNRLYWYRQTLGQGPEFLTYFQNEAQLEKSRLLSDRFSAERPKGSFSTLEIQRTEQGDSAMYLCASSQAVSSYNEQFFGPGTRLTVL.

This clonotype has more than one count but fewer than ten. The V gene is TRBV2, the J gene TRBJ2-7; D gene ambiguous. This CDR3 region has 10 residues. Trimming took off 8 bases at V and 3 bases at J, with 5 bases between the two ends. Germline loops: CDR1 SNHLY, CDR2 FYNNEI. CDR3 in DNA: TGTGCCAGCGCCGGCTACGAGCAGTACTTC. This encodes CASAGYEQYF. The full variable domain, its missing parts supplied by reference TRBV2 and TRBJ2-7, is EPEVTQTPSHQVTQMGQEVILRCVPISNHLYFYWYRQILGQKVEFLVSFYNNEISEKSEIFDDQFSVERPDGSNFTLKIRSTKLEDSAMYFCASAGYEQYFGPGTRLTVT.

The J gene is TRBJ1-1, the V gene TRBV27; 7 bases line up with TRBD1. The trim removed 6 bases at V and 0 bases at J, leaving 13 bases unmatched. The germline V gene has CDR1 MNHEY and CDR2 SMNVEV (reference sequence). The CDR3 length is 17 residues. CDR3 coding DNA: TGTGCCAGCAGCCAAAGATCCGCGACAGGGCTGAACACTGAAGCTTTCTTT. It translates to CASSQRSATGLNTEAFF.

The chain recombines TRBV27 with TRBJ2-7, with TRBD2 matching over 14 bases. The V and J ends lost 5 bases and 5 bases, in that order; junction bases with no gene match: 2. CDR3 length: 14 amino acids. The germline V gene encodes CDR1 MNHEY and CDR2 SMNVEV (reference sequence). This chain's CDR3 is CASSRLAGGNEQYF. CDR3 bases: TGTGCCAGCAGTCGACTAGCGGGAGGGAACGAGCAGTACTTC.

V and J are TRBV6-8 and TRBJ2-3; 7 bases match TRBD2. This CDR3 comprises 19 residues. V gave up 0 bases and J gave up 4 bases; unmatched junction bases: 16. Germline CDR1 MNHGY, CDR2 SAAAGT. CDR3 region: CASSYSYKTGGSLADTQYF. DNA for the CDR3: TGTGCCAGCAGTTACTCGTATAAAACGGGCGGGAGCCTCGCAGATACGCAGTATTTT.